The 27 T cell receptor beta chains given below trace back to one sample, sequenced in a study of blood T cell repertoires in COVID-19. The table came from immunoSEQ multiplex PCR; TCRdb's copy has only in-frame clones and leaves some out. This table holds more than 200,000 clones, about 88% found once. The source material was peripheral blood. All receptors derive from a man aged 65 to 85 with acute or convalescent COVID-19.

CDR3 coding DNA: TGCGCCAGCAGCCCTGATACGACTTCGGTTTACGGGAATTCACCCCTCCACTTT. The encoded protein is CASSPDTTSVYGNSPLHF. This chain connects TRBV4-1 to TRBJ1-6; D gene uncertain. V gave up 4 bases and J gave up 7 bases, with 23 bases separating them. CDR1 is MGHRA, CDR2 YSYEKL, per germline. The length of the CDR3 is 18 residues.

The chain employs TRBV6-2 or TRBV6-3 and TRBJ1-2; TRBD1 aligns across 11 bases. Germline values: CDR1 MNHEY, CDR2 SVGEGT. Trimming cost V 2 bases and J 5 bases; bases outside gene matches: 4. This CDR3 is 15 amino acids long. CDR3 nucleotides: TGTGCCAGCAGTTACCCGGACAGGGGGCCATATGGCTACACCTTC. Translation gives CASSYPDRGPYGYTF.

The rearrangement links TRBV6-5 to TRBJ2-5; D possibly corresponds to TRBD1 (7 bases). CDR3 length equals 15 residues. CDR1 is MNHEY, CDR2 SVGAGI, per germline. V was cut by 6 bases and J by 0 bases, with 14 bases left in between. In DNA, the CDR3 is TGTGCCAGCAGGGAGGGGGCGGGGTACCAAGAGACCCAGTACTTC. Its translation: CASREGAGYQETQYF.

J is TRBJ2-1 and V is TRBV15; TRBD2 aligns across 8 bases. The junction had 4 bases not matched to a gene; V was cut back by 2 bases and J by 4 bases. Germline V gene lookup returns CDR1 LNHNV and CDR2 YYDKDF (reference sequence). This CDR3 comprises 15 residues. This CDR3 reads CATSRPGGPYNEQFF. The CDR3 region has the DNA TGTGCCACCAGCAGACCGGGAGGGCCTTACAATGAGCAGTTCTTC.

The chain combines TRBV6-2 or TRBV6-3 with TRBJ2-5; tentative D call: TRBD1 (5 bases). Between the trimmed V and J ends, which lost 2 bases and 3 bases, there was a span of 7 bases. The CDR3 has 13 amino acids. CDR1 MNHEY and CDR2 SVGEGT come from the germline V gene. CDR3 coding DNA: TGTGCCAGCAGTTACAGGGGTAAAGAGACCCAGTACTTC. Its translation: CASSYRGKETQYF.

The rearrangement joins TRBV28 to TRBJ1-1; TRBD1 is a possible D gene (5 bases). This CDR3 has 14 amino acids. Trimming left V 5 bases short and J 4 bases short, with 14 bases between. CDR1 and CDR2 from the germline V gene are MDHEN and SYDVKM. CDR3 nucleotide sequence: TGTGCCAGCAGTCCACAGGCCTGGAGCACTGAAGCTTTCTTT. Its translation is CASSPQAWSTEAFF.

CDR3 coding DNA: TGTGCCAGCAGTCCAGGGGGCAACACCGGGGAGCTGTTTTTT. It is translated as CASSPGGNTGELFF. The chain couples TRBV2 to TRBJ2-2; 8 bases line up with TRBD1. V lost 5 bases and J lost 2; bases outside the gene matches: 1. CDR3 length: 14 residues. Germline CDR1 reads SNHLY; CDR2 reads FYNNEI.

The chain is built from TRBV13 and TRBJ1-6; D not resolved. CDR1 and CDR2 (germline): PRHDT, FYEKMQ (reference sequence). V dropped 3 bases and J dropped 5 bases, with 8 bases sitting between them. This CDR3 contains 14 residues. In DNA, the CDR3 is TGTGCCAGCAGCTTGCGTGGGCATAATTCACCCCTCCACTTT. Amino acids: CASSLRGHNSPLHF.

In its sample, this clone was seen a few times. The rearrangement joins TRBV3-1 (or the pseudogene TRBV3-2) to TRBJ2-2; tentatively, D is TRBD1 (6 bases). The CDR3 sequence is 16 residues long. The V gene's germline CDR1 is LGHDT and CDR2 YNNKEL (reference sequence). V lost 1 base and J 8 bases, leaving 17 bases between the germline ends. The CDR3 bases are TGTGCCAGCAGCCAAGGGAAACAGGGTCTAGGAGGGGAGCTGTTTTTT. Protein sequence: CASSQGKQGLGGELFF.

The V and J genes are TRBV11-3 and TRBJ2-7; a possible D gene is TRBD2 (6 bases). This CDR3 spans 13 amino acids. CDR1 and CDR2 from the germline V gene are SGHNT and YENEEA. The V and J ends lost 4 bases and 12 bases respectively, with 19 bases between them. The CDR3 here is CASSSNQGGAVYF. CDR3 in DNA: TGTGCCAGCAGCTCAAACCAGGGCGGGGCGGTGTACTTC.

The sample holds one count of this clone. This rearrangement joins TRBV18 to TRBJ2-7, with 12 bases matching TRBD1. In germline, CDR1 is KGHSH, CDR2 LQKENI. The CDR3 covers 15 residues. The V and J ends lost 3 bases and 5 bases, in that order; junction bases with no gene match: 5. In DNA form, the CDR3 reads TGTGCCAGCTCACCGGGGACAGGGGGCTTCCACGAGCAGTACTTC. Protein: CASSPGTGGFHEQYF.

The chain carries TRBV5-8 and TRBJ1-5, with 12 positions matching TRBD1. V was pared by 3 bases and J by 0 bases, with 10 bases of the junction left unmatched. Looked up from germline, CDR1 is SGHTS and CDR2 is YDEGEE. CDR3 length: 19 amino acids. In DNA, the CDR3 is TGTGCCAGCAGCTGGGGAGGGACAGGGGGCTTTCTTAGCAATCAGCCCCAGCATTTT. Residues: CASSWGGTGGFLSNQPQHF. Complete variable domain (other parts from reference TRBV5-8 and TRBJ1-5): EAGVTQSPTHLIKTRGQQATLRCSPISGHTSVYWYQQALGLGLQFLLWYDEGEERNRGNFPPRFSGRQFPNYSSELNVNALELEDSALYLCASSWGGTGGFLSNQPQHFGDGTRLSIL.

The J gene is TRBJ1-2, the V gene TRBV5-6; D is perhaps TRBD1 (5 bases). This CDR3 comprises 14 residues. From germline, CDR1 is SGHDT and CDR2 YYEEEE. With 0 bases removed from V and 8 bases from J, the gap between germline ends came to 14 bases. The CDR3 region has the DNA TGTGCCAGCAGCTTGGCCTTCGGGGGAGGAGGCTACACCTTC. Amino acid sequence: CASSLAFGGGGYTF.

The CDR3 region is CASSPPGTEFYNSPLHF. In DNA form, the CDR3 reads TGTGCCAGCAGCCCGCCCGGGACAGAGTTTTATAATTCACCCCTCCACTTT. The chain recombines TRBV5-4 with TRBJ1-6; 7 nucleotides agree with TRBD1. V was pared by 4 bases and J by 4 bases, with 11 bases of the junction left unmatched. The CDR3 has 17 residues. CDR1 and CDR2 (germline): SGHNT, YYREEE (reference sequence).

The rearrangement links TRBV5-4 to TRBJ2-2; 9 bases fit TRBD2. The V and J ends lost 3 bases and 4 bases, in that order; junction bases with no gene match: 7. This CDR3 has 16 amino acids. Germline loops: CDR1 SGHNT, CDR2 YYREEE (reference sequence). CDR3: CASSSPSGRRTGELFF. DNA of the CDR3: TGTGCCAGCAGCTCCCCAAGCGGGAGGCGCACCGGGGAGCTGTTTTTT.

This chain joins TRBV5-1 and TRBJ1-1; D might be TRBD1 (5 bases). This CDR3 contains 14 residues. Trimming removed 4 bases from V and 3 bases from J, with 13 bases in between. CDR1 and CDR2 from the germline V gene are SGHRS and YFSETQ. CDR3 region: CASSLGDKYTEAFF. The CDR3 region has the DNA TGCGCCAGCAGCCTAGGGGATAAATACACTGAAGCTTTCTTT.

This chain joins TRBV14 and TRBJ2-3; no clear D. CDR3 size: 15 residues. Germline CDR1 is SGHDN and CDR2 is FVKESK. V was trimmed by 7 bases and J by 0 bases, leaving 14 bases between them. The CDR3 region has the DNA TGTGCCAGCAACCACGTAGAGGCTAGCACAGATACGCAGTATTTT. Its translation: CASNHVEASTDTQYF.

CDR3 amino acids: CASSVGRGTHYGYTF. CDR3 bases: TGTGCCAGCAGCGTAGGCCGGGGGACCCACTATGGCTACACCTTC. The chain recombines TRBV9 with TRBJ1-2; TRBD1 is a possible D gene (5 bases). The CDR3 extends over 15 amino acids. Trimming removed 0 bases from V and 3 bases from J, with 12 bases in between. CDR1 is SGDLS and CDR2 is YYNGEE in the germline V gene.

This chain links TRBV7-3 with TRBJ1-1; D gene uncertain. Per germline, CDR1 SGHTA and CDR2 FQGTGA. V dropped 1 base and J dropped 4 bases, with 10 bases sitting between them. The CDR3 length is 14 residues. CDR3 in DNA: TGTGCCAGCAGCTTAAATAGCCATGGCACTGAAGCTTTCTTT. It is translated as CASSLNSHGTEAFF.

CDR3 in amino acids: CASSSNRDRGFNSPLHF. The CDR3 coding sequence is TGTGCCAGCAGCTCGAACCGGGACAGGGGGTTCAATTCACCCCTCCACTTT. The chain couples TRBV27 to TRBJ1-6; TRBD1 matches 11 bases. V was clipped by 6 bases and J by 7 bases; unmatched bases: 11. CDR1 and CDR2 from the germline V gene are MNHEY and SMNVEV (reference sequence). The CDR3 extends over 17 amino acids.

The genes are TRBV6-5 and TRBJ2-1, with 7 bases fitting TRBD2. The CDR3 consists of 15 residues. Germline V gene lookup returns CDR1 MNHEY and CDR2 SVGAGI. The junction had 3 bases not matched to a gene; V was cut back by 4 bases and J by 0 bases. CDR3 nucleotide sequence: TGTGCCAGCAGTTTTAGCGGGTTCTCCTACAATGAGCAGTTCTTC. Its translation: CASSFSGFSYNEQFF.

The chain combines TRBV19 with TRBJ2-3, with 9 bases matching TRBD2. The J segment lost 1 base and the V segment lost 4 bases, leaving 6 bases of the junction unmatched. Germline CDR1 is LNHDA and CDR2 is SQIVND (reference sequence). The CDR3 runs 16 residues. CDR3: CASSTLGGGGTDTQYF. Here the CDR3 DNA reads TGTGCCAGTAGTACATTAGGCGGGGGGGGCACAGATACGCAGTATTTT.

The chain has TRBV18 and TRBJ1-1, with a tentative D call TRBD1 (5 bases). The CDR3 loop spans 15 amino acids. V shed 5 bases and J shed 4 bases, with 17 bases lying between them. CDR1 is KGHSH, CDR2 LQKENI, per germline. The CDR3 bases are TGTGCCAGCTCATCCCCCAACCAGGGTGGCACTGAAGCTTTCTTT. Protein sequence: CASSSPNQGGTEAFF.

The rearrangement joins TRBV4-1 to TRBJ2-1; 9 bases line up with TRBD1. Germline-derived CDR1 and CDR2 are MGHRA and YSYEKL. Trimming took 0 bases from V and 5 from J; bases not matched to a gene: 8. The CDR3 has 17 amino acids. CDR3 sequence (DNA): TGCGCCAGCAGCCAAGATCGGGGGACAGGGATCGACAATGAGCAGTTCTTC. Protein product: CASSQDRGTGIDNEQFF.

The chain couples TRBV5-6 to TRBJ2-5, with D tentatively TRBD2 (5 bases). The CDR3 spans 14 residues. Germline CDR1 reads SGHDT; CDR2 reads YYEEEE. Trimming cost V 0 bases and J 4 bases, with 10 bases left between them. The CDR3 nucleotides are TGTGCCAGCAGCTTGGTCCTAGCCGGAGAGACCCAGTACTTC. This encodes CASSLVLAGETQYF.

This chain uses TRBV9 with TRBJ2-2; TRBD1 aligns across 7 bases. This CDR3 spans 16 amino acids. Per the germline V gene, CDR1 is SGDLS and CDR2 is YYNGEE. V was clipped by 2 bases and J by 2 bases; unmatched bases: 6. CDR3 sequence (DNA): TGTGCCAGCAGCGTCGGACAGGCAGCCAACACCGGGGAGCTGTTTTTT. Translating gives CASSVGQAANTGELFF.

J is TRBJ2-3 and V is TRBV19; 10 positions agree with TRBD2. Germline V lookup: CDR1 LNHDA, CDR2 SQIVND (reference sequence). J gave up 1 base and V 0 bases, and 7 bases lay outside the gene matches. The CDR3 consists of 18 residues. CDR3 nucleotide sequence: TGTGCCAGTAGTATAGATTTTAGGCTAGCGGGGGGCACAGATACGCAGTATTTT. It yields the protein CASSIDFRLAGGTDTQYF.